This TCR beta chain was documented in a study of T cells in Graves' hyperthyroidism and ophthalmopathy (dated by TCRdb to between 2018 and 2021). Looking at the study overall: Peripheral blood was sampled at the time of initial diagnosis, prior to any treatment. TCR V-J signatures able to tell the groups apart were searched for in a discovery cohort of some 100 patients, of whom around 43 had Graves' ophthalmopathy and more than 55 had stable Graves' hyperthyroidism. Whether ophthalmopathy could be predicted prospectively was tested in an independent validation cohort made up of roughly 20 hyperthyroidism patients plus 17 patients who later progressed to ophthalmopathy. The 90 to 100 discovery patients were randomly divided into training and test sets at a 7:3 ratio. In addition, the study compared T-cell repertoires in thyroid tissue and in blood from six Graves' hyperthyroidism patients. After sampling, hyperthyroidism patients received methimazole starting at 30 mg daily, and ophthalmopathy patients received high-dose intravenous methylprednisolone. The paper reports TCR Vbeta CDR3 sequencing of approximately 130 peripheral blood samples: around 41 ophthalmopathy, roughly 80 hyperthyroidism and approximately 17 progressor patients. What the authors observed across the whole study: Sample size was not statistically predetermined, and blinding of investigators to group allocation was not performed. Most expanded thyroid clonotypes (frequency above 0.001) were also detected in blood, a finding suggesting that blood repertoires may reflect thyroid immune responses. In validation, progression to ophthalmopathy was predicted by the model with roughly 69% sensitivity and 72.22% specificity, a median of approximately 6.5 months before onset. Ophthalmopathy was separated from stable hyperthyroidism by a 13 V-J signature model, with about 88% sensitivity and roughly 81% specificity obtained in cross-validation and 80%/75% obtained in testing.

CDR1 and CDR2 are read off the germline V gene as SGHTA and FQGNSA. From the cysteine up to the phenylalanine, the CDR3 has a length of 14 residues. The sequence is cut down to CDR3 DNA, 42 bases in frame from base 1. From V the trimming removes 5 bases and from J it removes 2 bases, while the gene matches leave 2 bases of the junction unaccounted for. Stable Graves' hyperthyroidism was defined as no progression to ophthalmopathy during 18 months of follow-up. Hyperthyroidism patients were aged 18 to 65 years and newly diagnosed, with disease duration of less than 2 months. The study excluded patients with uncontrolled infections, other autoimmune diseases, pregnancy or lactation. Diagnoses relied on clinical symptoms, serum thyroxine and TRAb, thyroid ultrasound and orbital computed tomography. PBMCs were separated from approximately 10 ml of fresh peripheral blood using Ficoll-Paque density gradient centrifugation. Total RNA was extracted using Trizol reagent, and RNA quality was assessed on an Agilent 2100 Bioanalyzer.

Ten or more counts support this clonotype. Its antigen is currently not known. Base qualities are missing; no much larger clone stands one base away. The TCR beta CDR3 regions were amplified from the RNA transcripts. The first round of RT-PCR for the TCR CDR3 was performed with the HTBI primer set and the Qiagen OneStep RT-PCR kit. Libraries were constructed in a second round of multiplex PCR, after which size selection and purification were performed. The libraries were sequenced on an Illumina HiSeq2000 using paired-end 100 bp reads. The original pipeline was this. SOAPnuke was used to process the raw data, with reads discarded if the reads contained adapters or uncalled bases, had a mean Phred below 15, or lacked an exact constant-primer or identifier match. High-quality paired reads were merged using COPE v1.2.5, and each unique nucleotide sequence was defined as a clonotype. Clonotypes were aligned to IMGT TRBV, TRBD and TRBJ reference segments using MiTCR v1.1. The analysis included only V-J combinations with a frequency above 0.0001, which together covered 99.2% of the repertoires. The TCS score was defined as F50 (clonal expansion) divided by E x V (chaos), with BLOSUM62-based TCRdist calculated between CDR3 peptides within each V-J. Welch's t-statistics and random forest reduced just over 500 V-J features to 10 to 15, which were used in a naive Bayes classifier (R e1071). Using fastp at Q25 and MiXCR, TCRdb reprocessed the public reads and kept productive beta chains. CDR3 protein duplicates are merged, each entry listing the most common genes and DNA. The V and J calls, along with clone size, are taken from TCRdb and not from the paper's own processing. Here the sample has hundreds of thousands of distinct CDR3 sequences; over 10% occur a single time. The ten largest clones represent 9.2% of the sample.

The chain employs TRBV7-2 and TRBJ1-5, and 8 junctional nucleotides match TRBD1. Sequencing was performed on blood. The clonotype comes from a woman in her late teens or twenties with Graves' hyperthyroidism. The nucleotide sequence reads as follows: TGTGCCAGCAGCGAACAGGGGGGCAATCAGCCCCAGCATTTT. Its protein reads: CASSEQGGNQPQHF.